This T cell receptor beta chain was sequenced for a study of CD8+ T cells in alopecia areata. Study-level findings and limits: For baseline CD8+ expansion, any link to response stays uncertain with one nonresponder.

There are a few counts of this clone. Its target is unknown. The junction and the germline gene differ at one end; a read error may be behind it. Treatment indicated: oral pan-JAK inhibitor, 5-10 mg twice daily. It was cDNA, reverse transcribed from extracted RNA, that served as the sequencing template. The method was immunoSEQ multiplex PCR; TCRdb's version includes in-frame clones alone and lacks a portion of them. This table holds roughly 200,000 clones, approximately 55% found once. The CDR3 runs to 13 residues. From germline, CDR1 is SNHLY and CDR2 FYNNEI. This TCR was recovered from a human donor with alopecia areata. This chain links TRBV2 with TRBJ2-1, with D possibly being TRBD2 (6 bases). Sequenced material: CD8+ T cells sorted from blood, taken at week 24, from a patient treated with tofacitinib. CDR3 protein: CASSEGTPYGQFF. The CDR3 region has the DNA TGTGCCAGCAGCGAAGGGACTCCTTATGGGCAGTTCTTC.